Listed below are T cell receptor beta chains from one sample, sequenced in a study of T cells in Graves' hyperthyroidism and ophthalmopathy. TCRdb passed the multiplex PCR reads through MiXCR, listing each CDR3 protein once. The sample lists about 420,000 distinct CDR3 sequences; roughly 13% were seen once. Sample: blood. The receptors were gathered from a woman between 18 and 29 years old with Graves' hyperthyroidism. CDR3s include the opening cysteine and the closing phenylalanine or tryptophan. D genes are given only for firm matches. Expanded clones get a size class; other rows say once, few or many, or leave the size out.

clone_size,v_call,d_call,j_call,cdr3_nt,cdr3_aa
many,TRBV18,TRBD1,TRBJ2-1,TGTGCCAGCTCACAAACCGGGACAGGGGCCAATGAGCAGTTCTTC,CASSQTGTGANEQFF
many,TRBV27,TRBD1,TRBJ2-7,TGTGCCAGCCGGACAGGGACCTACGAGCAGTACTTC,CASRTGTYEQYF
many,TRBV6-1,NA,TRBJ2-7,TGTGCCAGCAGTAGATACGGACCCCCTCAGGCCGGGGAGCAGTACTTC,CASSRYGPPQAGEQYF
many,TRBV20-1,TRBD1,TRBJ2-3,TGCAGTGCCCCGAATCGACAGGGAAGCACAGATACGCAGTATTTT,CSAPNRQGSTDTQYF
NA,TRBV5-1,NA,TRBJ2-7,TGCGCCAGCAGCTCTCCCGGGGGCCCGACAGGAGGCGAGCAGTACTTC,CASSSPGGPTGGEQYF
many,TRBV6-1,TRBD2,TRBJ2-7,TGTGCCAGCAGCCCCGTTAGTAGCGGGAGGAACGAGCAGTACTTC,CASSPVSSGRNEQYF
NA,TRBV20-1,NA,TRBJ2-1,TGCAGTGCTAGAGATCTACGGTACAATGAGCAGTTCTTC,CSARDLRYNEQFF
NA,TRBV9,NA,TRBJ1-2,TGTGCCAGCAGCGTAGAGCCAGCCGGCGGCTACACCTTC,CASSVEPAGGYTF
many,TRBV11-2,TRBD1,TRBJ2-7,TGTGCCAGCAGCCAACCTGGGACAGGGTCCTACGAGCAGTACTTC,CASSQPGTGSYEQYF
many,TRBV27,NA,TRBJ2-7,TGTGCCAGCAGTTCCCCCGGACATACCTACGAGCAGTACTTC,CASSSPGHTYEQYF
many,TRBV5-6,TRBD1,TRBJ2-7,TGTGCCAGCAGCTTCACAGGGGTGAAAGAGCAGTACTTC,CASSFTGVKEQYF
few,TRBV5-1,NA,TRBJ2-5,TGCGCCACCAATAGGGCAGGGCCGGAACAGACCCAGTACTTC,CATNRAGPEQTQYF
many,TRBV10-3,NA,TRBJ1-1,TGTGCCATCACAAACACCAGAGGGGGTGACACTGAAGCTTTCTTT,CAITNTRGGDTEAFF
NA,TRBV18,TRBD1,TRBJ1-6,TGTGCCAGCTCACTCAACAGGGGTAATTCACCCCTCCACTTT,CASSLNRGNSPLHF
NA,TRBV6-4,NA,TRBJ2-1,TGTGCCAGCAGTGACGGGCTAGCAGGGATTGATGAGCAGTTCTTC,CASSDGLAGIDEQFF
many,TRBV28,TRBD2,TRBJ2-1,TGTGCCAGCAGTTCCCCTTTAGCGGGAGTAGATGAGCAGTTCTTC,CASSSPLAGVDEQFF
NA,TRBV7-2,NA,TRBJ1-4,TGTGCCAGCAGCTCGGACGTACCAAAACTGTTTTTT,CASSSDVPKLFF
many,TRBV5-8,NA,TRBJ2-1,TGTGCCAGCAGCTTCACAGGGAAATCTTGGTCCTACAATGAGCAGTTCTTC,CASSFTGKSWSYNEQFF
many,TRBV5-1,TRBD1,TRBJ1-1,TGCGCCAGCAGCTTCGGGACAGGGTCCTATGAAGCTTTCTTT,CASSFGTGSYEAFF
few,TRBV5-1,NA,TRBJ2-3,TGCGCCAGCAGCTTGGTCGGCGCAGGCGTCACAGATACGCAGTATTTT,CASSLVGAGVTDTQYF
NA,TRBV12-5,NA,TRBJ1-5,TGTGCTAGTGGGGGGGGGGCAGACCGCAATCAGCCCCAGCATTTT,CASGGGADRNQPQHF
many,TRBV20-1,NA,TRBJ1-1,TGCAGTGCTCTAGCTGAGAACACTGAAGCTTTCTTT,CSALAENTEAFF